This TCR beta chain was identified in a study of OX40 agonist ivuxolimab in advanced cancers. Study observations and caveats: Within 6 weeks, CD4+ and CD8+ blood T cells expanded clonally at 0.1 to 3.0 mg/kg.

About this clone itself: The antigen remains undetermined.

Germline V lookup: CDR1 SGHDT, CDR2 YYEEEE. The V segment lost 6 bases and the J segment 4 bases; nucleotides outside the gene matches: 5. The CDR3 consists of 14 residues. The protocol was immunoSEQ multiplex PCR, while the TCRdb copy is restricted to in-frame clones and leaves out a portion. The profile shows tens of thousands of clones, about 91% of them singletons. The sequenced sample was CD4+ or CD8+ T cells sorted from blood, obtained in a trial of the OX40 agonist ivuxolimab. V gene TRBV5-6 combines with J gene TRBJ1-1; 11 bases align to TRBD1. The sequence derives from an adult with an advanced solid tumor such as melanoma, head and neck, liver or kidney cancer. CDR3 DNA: TGTGCCAGCAAATTGGGGACAGGGGGCACTGAAGCTTTCTTT. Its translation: CASKLGTGGTEAFF. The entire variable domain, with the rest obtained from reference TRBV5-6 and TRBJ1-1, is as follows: DAGVTQSPTHLIKTRGQQVTLRCSPKSGHDTVSWYQQALGQGPQFIFQYYEEEERQRGNFPDRFSGHQFPNYSSELNVNALLLGDSALYLCASKLGTGGTEAFFGQGTRLTVV.